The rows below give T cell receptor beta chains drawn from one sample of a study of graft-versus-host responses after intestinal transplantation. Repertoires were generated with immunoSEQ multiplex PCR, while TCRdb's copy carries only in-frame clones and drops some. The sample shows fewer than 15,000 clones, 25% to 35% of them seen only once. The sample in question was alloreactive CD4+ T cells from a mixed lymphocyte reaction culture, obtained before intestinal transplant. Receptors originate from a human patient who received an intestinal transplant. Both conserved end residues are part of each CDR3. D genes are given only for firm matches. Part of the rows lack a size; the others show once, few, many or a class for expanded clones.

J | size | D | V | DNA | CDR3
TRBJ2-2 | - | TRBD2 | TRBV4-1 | TGCGCCAGCAGCCCACGGGTAGCGGGAGCCGTTGGCACCGGGGAGCTGTTTTTT | CASSPRVAGAVGTGELFF
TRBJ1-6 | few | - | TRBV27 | TGTGCCAGCAGAGTAACAGCGTATAATTCACCCCTCCACTTT | CASRVTAYNSPLHF
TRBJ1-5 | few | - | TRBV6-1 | TGTGCCAGCAGGCGACAGGTAGGCGGCAATCAGCCCCAGCATTTT | CASRRQVGGNQPQHF
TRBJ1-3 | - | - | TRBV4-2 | TGTGCCAGCAGGGCAGGAGGAAACACCATATATTTT | CASRAGGNTIYF
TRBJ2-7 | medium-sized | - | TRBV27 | TGTGCCAGCAGTCGAGGTGAGCCCTACGAGCAGTACTTC | CASSRGEPYEQYF
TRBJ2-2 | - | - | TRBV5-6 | TGTGCCAGCAGCGACTACCCGGAGGAACCCGGGGAGCTGTTTTTT | CASSDYPEEPGELFF
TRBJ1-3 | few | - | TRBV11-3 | TGTGCCAGCAGCCTCGGGATTACTGGAAACACCATATATTTT | CASSLGITGNTIYF
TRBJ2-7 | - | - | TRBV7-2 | TGTGCCAGCAGCCGGCCGGTATGGCCCTACGAGCAGTACTTC | CASSRPVWPYEQYF
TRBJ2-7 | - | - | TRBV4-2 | TGTGCCAGCAGCCTCCTGGGGGGATCATACGAGCAGTACTTC | CASSLLGGSYEQYF
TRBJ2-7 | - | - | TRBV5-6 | TGTGCCAGCAGCCTAAACTACGAGCAGTACTTC | CASSLNYEQYF
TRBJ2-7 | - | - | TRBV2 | TGTGCCAGCAGTACAGGGCCGTACGAGCAGTACTTC | CASSTGPYEQYF
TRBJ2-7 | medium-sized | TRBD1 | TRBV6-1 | TGTGCCAGCAGTGAATACAGGGGCGGGTCCTACGAGCAGTACTTC | CASSEYRGGSYEQYF
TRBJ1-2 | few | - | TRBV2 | TGTGCCAGCAGTGATTCGGGGACCGGCTACACCTTC | CASSDSGTGYTF
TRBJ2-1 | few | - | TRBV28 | TGTGCCAGCAGCCCGGGGGTTAAGGACAATGAGCAGTTCTTC | CASSPGVKDNEQFF
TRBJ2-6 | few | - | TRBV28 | TGTGCCAGCAGTGGAAGAAATTTGAGATCTGGGGCCAACGTCCTGACTTTC | CASSGRNLRSGANVLTF
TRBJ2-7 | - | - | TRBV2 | TGTGCCAGCACCATCGATAGGGCCGGACCCTACGAGCAGTACTTC | CASTIDRAGPYEQYF
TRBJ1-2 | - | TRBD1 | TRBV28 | TGTGCCAGCAGTTCGCCCGGGACAGGGGGCGGCTACATCTTC | CASSSPGTGGGYIF
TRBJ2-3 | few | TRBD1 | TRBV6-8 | TGTGCCAGCAGTGGGGGGACAGGGATGGCAGATACGCAGTATTTT | CASSGGTGMADTQYF
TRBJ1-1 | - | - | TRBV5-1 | TGCGCCAGCAGCTTGGCGGGACGGAACACTGAAGCTTTCTTT | CASSLAGRNTEAFF
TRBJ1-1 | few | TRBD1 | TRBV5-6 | TGTGCCAGCAGCGCCGACAGGGGAAGAAAGGGCACTGAAGCTTTCTTT | CASSADRGRKGTEAFF
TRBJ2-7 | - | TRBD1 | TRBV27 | TGTGCCAGCAGTGAGACAGGGGGCAGGTACGAGCAGTACTTC | CASSETGGRYEQYF
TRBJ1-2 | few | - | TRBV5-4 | TGTGCCAGCAGCTTAGTTCGCTATGGCTACACCTTC | CASSLVRYGYTF
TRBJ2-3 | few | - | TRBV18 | TGTGCCAGCTCACCACTGGGCGGTTACACAGATACGCAGTATTTT | CASSPLGGYTDTQYF
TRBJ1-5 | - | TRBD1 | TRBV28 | TGTGCCAGCAGAAACGAAGGACAGGGGGGGGTGTTAGGCAATCAGCCCCAGCATTTT | CASRNEGQGGVLGNQPQHF
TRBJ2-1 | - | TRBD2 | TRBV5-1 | TGCGCCAGCAGCTTGGTACTAGCGGAGCACAATGAGCAGTTCTTC | CASSLVLAEHNEQFF
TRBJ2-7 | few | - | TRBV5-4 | TGTGCCAGCAGCCAAGTCCATTCTAGCATCTACGAGCAGTACTTC | CASSQVHSSIYEQYF
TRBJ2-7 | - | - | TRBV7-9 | TGTGCCAGCAGCTACACAGGGAAGGAGCAGTACTTC | CASSYTGKEQYF
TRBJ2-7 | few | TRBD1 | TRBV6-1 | TGTGCCAGCAGAAAGAACAGGGGAAGCTCCTACGAGCAGTACTTC | CASRKNRGSSYEQYF
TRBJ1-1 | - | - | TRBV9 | TGTGCCAGCAGCGTAGTGGCTGTTAACACTGAAGCTTTCTTT | CASSVVAVNTEAFF
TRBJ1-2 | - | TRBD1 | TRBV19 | TGTGCCAGTAGTATAGGACAGGGCAACTATGGCTACACCTTC | CASSIGQGNYGYTF
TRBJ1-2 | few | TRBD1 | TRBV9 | TGTGCCAGCAGCCCCCGGACAGGTGGCTACACCTTC | CASSPRTGGYTF
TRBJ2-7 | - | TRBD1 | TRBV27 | TGTGCCAGCCTAAAGACAGGGTTTCACTACGAGCAGTACTTC | CASLKTGFHYEQYF
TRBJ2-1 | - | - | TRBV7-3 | TGTGCCAGCAGCTTTGGAGATGAGCAGTTCTTC | CASSFGDEQFF
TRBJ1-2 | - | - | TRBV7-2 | TGTGCCAGCAGCTTAGACGGCGGGCAGTATGGCTACACCTTC | CASSLDGGQYGYTF
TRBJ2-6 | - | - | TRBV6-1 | TGTGCCAGCAGTGGATACAGATACTCTGGGGCCAACGTCCTGACTTTC | CASSGYRYSGANVLTF
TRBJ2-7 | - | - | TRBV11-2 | TGTGCCAGCAGCTTAGCCGGGACCGTGAGCTCCTACGAGCAGTACTTC | CASSLAGTVSSYEQYF
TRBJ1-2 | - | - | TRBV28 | TGTGCCAGCAGTTTTTGGGCAGGGGACGACTATGGCTACACCTTC | CASSFWAGDDYGYTF
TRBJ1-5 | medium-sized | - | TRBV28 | TGTGCCAGCAGTTTTGGTCGGAGAGGGGGCAATCAGCCCCAGCATTTT | CASSFGRRGGNQPQHF
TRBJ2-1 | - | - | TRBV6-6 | TGTGCCAGCTCTTCTCAGGGAGGCTCCTACAATGAGCAGTTCTTC | CASSSQGGSYNEQFF